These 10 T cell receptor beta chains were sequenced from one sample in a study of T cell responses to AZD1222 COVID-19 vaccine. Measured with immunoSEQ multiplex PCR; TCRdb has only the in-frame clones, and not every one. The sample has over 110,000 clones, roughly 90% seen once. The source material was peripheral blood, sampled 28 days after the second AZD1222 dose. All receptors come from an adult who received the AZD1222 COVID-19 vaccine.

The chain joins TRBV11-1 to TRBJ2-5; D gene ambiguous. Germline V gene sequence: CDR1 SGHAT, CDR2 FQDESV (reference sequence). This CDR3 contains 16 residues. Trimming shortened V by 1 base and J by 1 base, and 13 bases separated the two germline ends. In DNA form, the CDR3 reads TGTGCCAGCAGCTTAGGGCGGTTTTCCTCCCAAGAGACCCAGTACTTC. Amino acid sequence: CASSLGRFSSQETQYF. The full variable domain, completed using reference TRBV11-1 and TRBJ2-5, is EAEVAQSPRYKITEKSQAVAFWCDPISGHATLYWYRQILGQGPELLVQFQDESVVDDSQLPKDRFSAERLKGVDSTLKIQPAELGDSAMYLCASSLGRFSSQETQYFGPGTRLLVL.

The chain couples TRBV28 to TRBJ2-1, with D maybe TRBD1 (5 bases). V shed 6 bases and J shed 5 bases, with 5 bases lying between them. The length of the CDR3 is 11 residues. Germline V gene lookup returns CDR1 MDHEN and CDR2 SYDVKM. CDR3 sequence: CASRDNNEQFF. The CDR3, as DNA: TGTGCCAGCAGGGACAACAATGAGCAGTTCTTC.

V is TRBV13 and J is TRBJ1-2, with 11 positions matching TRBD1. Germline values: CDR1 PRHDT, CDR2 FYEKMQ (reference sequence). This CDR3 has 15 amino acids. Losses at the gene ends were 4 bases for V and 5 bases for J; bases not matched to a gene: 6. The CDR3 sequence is CASSSGTGGKYGYTF. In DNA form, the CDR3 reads TGTGCCAGCAGCTCCGGGACAGGGGGGAAGTATGGCTACACCTTC.

The CDR3 loop reads CASSMRPGSGDSYNEQFF. CDR3 nucleotides: TGTGCCAGCAGCATGAGACCCGGGAGCGGGGACTCCTACAATGAGCAGTTCTTC. The V and J genes are TRBV9 and TRBJ2-1; 7 positions agree with TRBD2. Looked up from germline, CDR1 is SGDLS and CDR2 is YYNGEE. V shed 4 bases and J 0 bases; nucleotides not matched to a gene: 13. The CDR3 runs 18 residues.

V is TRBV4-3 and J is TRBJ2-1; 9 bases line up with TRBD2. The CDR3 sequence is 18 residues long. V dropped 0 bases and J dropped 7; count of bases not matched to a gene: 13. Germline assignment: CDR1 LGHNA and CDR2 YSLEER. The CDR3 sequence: CASSQDPRPSGKANEQFF. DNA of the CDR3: TGCGCCAGCAGCCAAGACCCCCGACCTAGCGGGAAGGCGAATGAGCAGTTCTTC.

In nucleotides, the CDR3 is TGTGCCAGCAGCCCCCTCGTCGGGGCCGCCGGCAATGAGCAGTTCTTC. Amino acids: CASSPLVGAAGNEQFF. J is TRBJ2-1 and V is TRBV7-2; D tentatively fits TRBD1 or TRBD2 (5 bases each). V gave up 5 bases and J gave up 6 bases, with 20 bases separating them. The CDR3 consists of 16 residues. Germline CDR1 SGHTA, CDR2 FQGNSA.

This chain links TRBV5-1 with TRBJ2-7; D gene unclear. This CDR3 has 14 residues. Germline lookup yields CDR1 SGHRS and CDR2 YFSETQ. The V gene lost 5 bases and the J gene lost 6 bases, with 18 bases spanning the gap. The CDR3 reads CASRLAPGVAEQYF. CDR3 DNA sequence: TGCGCCAGCAGACTCGCTCCAGGAGTTGCCGAGCAGTACTTC.

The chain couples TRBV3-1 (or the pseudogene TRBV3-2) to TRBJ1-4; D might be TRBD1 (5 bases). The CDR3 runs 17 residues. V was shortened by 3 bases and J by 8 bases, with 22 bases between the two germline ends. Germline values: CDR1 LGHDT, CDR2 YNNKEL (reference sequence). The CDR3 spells CASSQGTGTSGTEKLFF. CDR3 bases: TGTGCCAGCAGCCAGGGGACCGGGACGAGTGGAACCGAAAAACTGTTTTTT.

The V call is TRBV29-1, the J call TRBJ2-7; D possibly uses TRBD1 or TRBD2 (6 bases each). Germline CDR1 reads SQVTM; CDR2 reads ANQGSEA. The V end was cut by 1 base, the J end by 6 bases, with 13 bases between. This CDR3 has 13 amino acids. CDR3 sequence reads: CSVEVRGGGEQYV. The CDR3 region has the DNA TGCAGCGTTGAAGTCCGTGGAGGGGGCGAGCAGTACGTC.

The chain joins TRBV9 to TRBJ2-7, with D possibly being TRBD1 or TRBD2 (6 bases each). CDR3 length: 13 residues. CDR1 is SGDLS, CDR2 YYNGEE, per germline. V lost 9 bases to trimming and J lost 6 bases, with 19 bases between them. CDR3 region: CATLPGGRREQYF. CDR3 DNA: TGTGCCACACTCCCCGGGGGCAGGCGCGAGCAGTACTTC.